This T cell receptor beta chain was recovered during a study of shared clonotypes between healthy human individuals. Clones were read by immunoSEQ multiplex PCR, and TCRdb kept only the in-frame ones, dropping some. The repertoire has about 580,000 clones, 98% of them found once; the top ten carry 0.25% to 0.35%. This clone was recorded a few times. Naive CD8 cells, CD45RO-negative and positively selected for CCR7, excluded terminally differentiated effector memory CD45RA+ cells. Germline V CDR1 and CDR2: SEHNR, FQNEAQ (reference sequence). There are 14 residues in the CDR3. Trimming shortened V by 3 bases and J by 3 bases, and 8 bases separated the two germline ends.

The sequence was collected from a man aged 30 to 45 in good health. Sequenced: naive CD8+ T cells sorted from blood. V and J are TRBV7-9 and TRBJ2-2; D may be TRBD1 (5 bases). Here the CDR3 reads CASSFDSYTGELFF. The CDR3 DNA reads as TGTGCCAGCAGCTTCGACAGTTACACCGGGGAGCTGTTTTTT.